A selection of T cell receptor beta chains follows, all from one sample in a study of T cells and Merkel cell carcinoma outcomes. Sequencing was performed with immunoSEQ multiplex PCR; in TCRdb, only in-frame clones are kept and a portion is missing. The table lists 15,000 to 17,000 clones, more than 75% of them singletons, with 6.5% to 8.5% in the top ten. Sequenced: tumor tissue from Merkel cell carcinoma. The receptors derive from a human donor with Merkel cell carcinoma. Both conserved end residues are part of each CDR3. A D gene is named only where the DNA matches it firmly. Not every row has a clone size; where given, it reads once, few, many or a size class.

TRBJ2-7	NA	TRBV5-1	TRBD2	TGCGCCAGCAGCTGGACTAGCGGGAGTCCGTACGAGCAGTACTTC	CASSWTSGSPYEQYF
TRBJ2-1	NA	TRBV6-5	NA	TGTGCCAGCAGTTACTCCGGCTCCAGCTCCTACAATGAGCAGTTCTTC	CASSYSGSSSYNEQFF
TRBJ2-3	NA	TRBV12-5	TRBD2	TGTGCTAGTGGCCCTATTACTAGCGGGGGGGCCTCAGATACGCAGTATTTT	CASGPITSGGASDTQYF
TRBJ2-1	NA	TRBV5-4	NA	TGTGCCAGCAGCTCCTTTTCCGCGGGGGAGCAGTTCTTC	CASSSFSAGEQFF
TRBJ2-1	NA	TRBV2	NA	TGTGCCAGCACCCTAAACCTCGAAACGAGGCAGTTCTTC	CASTLNLETRQFF
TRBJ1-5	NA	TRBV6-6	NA	TGTGCCAGCAGAGGGAGTAGCAATCAGCCCCAGCATTTT	CASRGSSNQPQHF
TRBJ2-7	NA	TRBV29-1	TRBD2	TGCAGCGTTGTTTTAGCGGGGGCCTACGAGCAGTACTTC	CSVVLAGAYEQYF
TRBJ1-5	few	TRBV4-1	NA	TGCGCCAGCAGCCAATCGGGGGAATGGAATCAGCCCCAGCATTTT	CASSQSGEWNQPQHF
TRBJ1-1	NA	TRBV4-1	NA	TGCGCCAGCAGCCAAGAAAGTAGGGGAGCTTTCTTT	CASSQESRGAFF
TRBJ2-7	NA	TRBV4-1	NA	TGCGCCAGCAGCCAGTATACGGGACTCGACTCCTACGAGCAGTACTTC	CASSQYTGLDSYEQYF
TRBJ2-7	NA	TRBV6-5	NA	TGTGCCAGCAGTTACAGGGCGGATTACGAGCAGTACTTC	CASSYRADYEQYF
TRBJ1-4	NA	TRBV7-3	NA	TGTGCCAGTTGGGGCAGTTCAGCAACTAATGAAAAACTGTTTTTT	CASWGSSATNEKLFF
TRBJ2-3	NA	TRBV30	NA	TGTGCCTGGAGTTCACGGGAGGGGGCGTTATGGGATACGCAGTATTTT	CAWSSREGALWDTQYF
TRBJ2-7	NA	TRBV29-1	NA	TGCAGCGTTGATCCAAACTCCTACGAGCAGTACTTC	CSVDPNSYEQYF
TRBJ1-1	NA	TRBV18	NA	TGTGCCAGCTCACCACGGACCTCCCGGGGCACTGAAGCTTTCTTT	CASSPRTSRGTEAFF
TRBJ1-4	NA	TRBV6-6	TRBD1	TGTGCCAGCAGTTACGACAGGGGGTATAATGAAAAACTGTTTTTT	CASSYDRGYNEKLFF
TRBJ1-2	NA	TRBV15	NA	TGTGCCACCAGCAGAGACGCGGGAGTCTATGGCTACACCTTC	CATSRDAGVYGYTF
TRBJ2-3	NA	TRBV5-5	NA	TGTGCCAGCAGTCGAAGTACAGATACGCAGTATTTT	CASSRSTDTQYF
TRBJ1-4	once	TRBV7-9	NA	TGTGCCAGCAGCCCCAACTCCAACTTCGGGAATGAAAAACTGTTTTTT	CASSPNSNFGNEKLFF
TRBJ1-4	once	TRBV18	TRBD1	TGTGCCAGCGCTCCAGGGGGTCGGGAAAAACTGTTTTTT	CASAPGGREKLFF
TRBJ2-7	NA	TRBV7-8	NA	TGTGCCAGCAGCATCATAGGGATTAGCGGAGAGCAGTACTTC	CASSIIGISGEQYF
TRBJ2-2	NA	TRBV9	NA	TGTGCCAGCAGCGTCGCGGGTACGAACACCGGGGAGCTGTTTTTT	CASSVAGTNTGELFF
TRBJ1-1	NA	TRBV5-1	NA	TGCGCCAGCAGCTTGGCCCTTGGCAGCCTGAACACTGAAGCTTTCTTT	CASSLALGSLNTEAFF
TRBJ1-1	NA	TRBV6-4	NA	TGTGCCAGCAGTGACGCCCCAGGGGCGCGGGCTTTCTTT	CASSDAPGARAFF
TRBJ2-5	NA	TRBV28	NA	TGTGCCATCAAGGGGCGGGAGACCCAGTACTTC	CAIKGRETQYF
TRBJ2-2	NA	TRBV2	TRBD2	TGTGCCAGCAGTGACGCGGGAGCCGGGGAGCTGTTTTTT	CASSDAGAGELFF